The present TCR beta chain was sequenced within a study of regulatory T cells in long-lasting Graves disease (dated by TCRdb to about 2021). A note on the overall study: Newly diagnosed Graves' disease patients had taken antithyroid drugs for less than 3 months. A total of around 35 samples underwent TCR sequencing, from roughly 13 patients with persistent Graves' disease and about 20 patients with newly diagnosed Graves' disease. This study used TCR sequencing and RNA sequencing of peripheral blood to compare persistent Graves' disease patients against newly diagnosed Graves' disease patients. The study was registered as a clinical trial and conducted in China. Results and caveats for the whole study, not just this receptor: Preferential use of TRBV28, TRBJ1-2 and TRBJ2-5 was observed in persistent disease, whereas TRBV20-1 and TRBJ2-1 were favored in newly diagnosed disease. Because the primary lesion, thyroid tissue, could not be accessed, the study looked at peripheral blood alone. Sequencing and analysis were limited to the TCR beta chain. Compared with newly diagnosed patients, patients with persistent Graves' disease had lower TCR Shannon entropy and fewer highly expanded clones, which suggests clonal expansion. Persistent patients shared more public clonotypes among themselves (approximately 2,500) than newly diagnosed patients did (approximately 970). The authors noted that the small sample size was a limitation that may lower accuracy.

Relative to germline, V is missing 5 bases and J is missing 10 bases, with 14 bases of the junction outside any gene match. The germline V gene (reference sequence) specifies DFQATT as CDR1 and SNEGSKA as CDR2. Measured from the cysteine to the phenylalanine, the CDR3 is 14 residues long. Here the CDR3 DNA is all that survives: 42 bases in frame from base 1. This specimen's time point label, interpreted: newly diagnosed GD, antithyroid drugs for less than 3 months. For both TCR sequencing and RNA sequencing, RNA was extracted from PBMCs using TRIzol. The diagnosis of Graves' disease was made according to American Thyroid Association guidelines. Patients were recruited from an endocrinology department in Xi'an, China. Each patient gave 9 to 10 milliliters of peripheral blood, collected in an EDTA anticoagulant tube. PBMCs were isolated by Ficoll Paque Plus density gradient separation without further T cell sorting. An Agilent 2100 Bioanalyzer and agarose gel were used to check RNA quality, and a NanoDrop 2000 was used to measure RNA concentration.

Libraries were constructed by multiplex PCR. The sequencer listed for this sample is Illumina HiSeq 4000. CDR3 regions were amplified by Arm-PCR with iRepertoire HTBI primers to construct TCR beta libraries. Before sequencing, the PCR products underwent gel purification. The original pipeline was this. A total of fewer than 80 TRBV and 14 TRBJ segments were identified across samples and were used for gene usage analysis of CDR3 amino acid clonotypes. Filtered high-quality paired reads were merged into contigs using COPE and FqMerger. BLAST was used to align contigs to the IMGT TRBV, TRBD and TRBJ reference genes, and CDR3 was defined following IMGT. Clonotypes above 0.1% frequency were classified as highly expanded clones. Shannon entropy was used to measure repertoire diversity, and the Gini coefficient was used to measure V-J evenness. A clonotype was considered public if more than one individual shared it. TCRdb reran the public reads through fastp at Q25 and MiXCR, keeping productive beta chains. Under each unique CDR3 protein, matching rows form one entry showing the most common genes and DNA. The V and J calls, along with clone size, are taken from TCRdb and not from the paper's own processing. In this sample the table shows hundreds of thousands of distinct CDR3 sequences, around 17% of which occur a single time. Less than 35% of the sample rests with the top ten.

With respect to this clonotype: Its antigen is currently not known. Since a far larger clone is one base different, this is likely a read error.

These same records also appear under a second study, on T cells in Graves' hyperthyroidism and ophthalmopathy. The second paper states: Stable Graves' hyperthyroidism was defined as the absence of progression to ophthalmopathy over 18 months of follow-up. Hyperthyroidism patients were newly diagnosed, had a disease duration of under 2 months, and were aged 18 to 65 years. Exclusion was applied to patients with uncontrolled infections, other autoimmune diseases, pregnancy or lactation. Diagnoses relied on clinical symptoms, serum thyroxine and TRAb, thyroid ultrasound and orbital computed tomography. A first-round RT-PCR of the TCR CDR3 used the HTBI primer set with the Qiagen OneStep RT-PCR kit. Blood samples also contained most of the expanded thyroid clonotypes (frequency above 0.001), which suggests that blood repertoires may reflect thyroid immune responses. Ophthalmopathy was separated from stable hyperthyroidism by a 13 V-J signature model, with around 90% sensitivity and just over 81% specificity obtained in cross-validation and 80%/75% obtained in testing. In validation, progression to ophthalmopathy was predicted by the model with 55% to 71% sensitivity and 72% to 80% specificity, a median of approximately 6.5 months before onset. To identify distinguishing TCR V-J signatures, a discovery cohort of roughly 100 patients was used, comprising fewer than 45 with Graves' ophthalmopathy and some 60 with stable Graves' hyperthyroidism. An independent validation cohort of fewer than 20 hyperthyroidism patients and about 16 patients who later progressed to ophthalmopathy tested prospective prediction of ophthalmopathy. The 100 discovery patients were divided at random into training and test sets in a 7:3 ratio. In addition, the study compared T-cell repertoires in thyroid tissue and in blood from over 5 Graves' hyperthyroidism patients. Once sampling was done, hyperthyroidism patients were given methimazole at a starting dose of 30 mg daily, whereas ophthalmopathy patients were given high-dose intravenous methylprednisolone. Libraries were constructed in a second round of multiplex PCR, after which size selection and purification were carried out. Libraries were sequenced paired-end with 100 bp reads on an Illumina HiSeq2000. SOAPnuke was used to process the raw data, removing reads that contained adapters or uncalled bases, had a mean Phred below 15, or lacked an exact match to the constant primer or identifier. High-quality paired reads were merged using COPE v1.2.5, and each unique nucleotide sequence was defined as a clonotype. Clonotypes were aligned to IMGT TRBV, TRBD and TRBJ reference segments using MiTCR v1.1. Analysis was restricted to V-J combinations with a frequency above 0.0001, which covered 99.2% of repertoires. A TCS score was defined as the ratio of F50 (clonal expansion) to E x V (chaos), with BLOSUM62-based TCRdist applied between CDR3 peptides within each V-J. Welch's t-statistics and random forest reduced approximately 520 V-J features to about 13, which were used in a naive Bayes classifier (R e1071). No statistical method was used to set the sample size in advance, and investigators knew the group allocation. According to the paper, TCR Vbeta CDR3 sequencing was carried out on about 140 peripheral blood samples, which came from 40 to 45 ophthalmopathy, under 80 hyperthyroidism and approximately 17 progressor patients.

The V and J genes are TRBV20-1 and TRBJ2-1; 7 central bases correspond to TRBD1. Sequencing was performed on peripheral blood mononuclear cells (PBMCs), taken at new diagnosis, from a patient treated with antithyroid drugs. The sequence was obtained from a man aged 40-49 years with Graves disease. Donor details come from another sample of the same person, matched by shared clones. The DNA is as follows: TGCAGTGCTTGGGGACAGACTTGGAGGCGCGAGCAGTTCTTC. It translates as CSAWGQTWRREQFF.